This TCR beta chain was observed in a study of early T cells in non-severe SARS-CoV-2 infection. Study at large: Chains were not paired, and sequencing was done on bulk RNA from unsorted whole blood. Study results and limitations: VDJdb matches were skewed toward anti-spike CD8 T cell responses.

This clonotype turned up a few times. The antigen remains unidentified. V was clipped by 1 base and J by 4 bases, with 8 bases between them. This CDR3 spans 13 amino acids. Germline V gene lookup returns CDR1 SGHAT and CDR2 FQNNGV. The protocol attached unique molecular identifiers to individual cDNA molecules. TCRdb reprocessed the 5' RACE reads with MiXCR, giving one entry per CDR3 protein. The sample comprises about 71,000 distinct CDR3 sequences, 13% to 15% of which are singletons, and 3% to 5% rests with the top ten. The receptor was isolated from an adult who was a healthcare worker with PCR-confirmed SARS-CoV-2 infection or an uninfected control (not recorded which). The chain has TRBV11-2 and TRBJ2-7; the D gene could be TRBD1 or TRBD2 (6 bases each). Sequenced here: whole blood, sampled at baseline. CDR3 DNA: TGTGCCAGCAGCTTAGCGGGGGCGTACGAGCAGTACTTC. It specifies CASSLAGAYEQYF.